The table lists the clone carrying this T cell receptor (beta chain) with a count of one. This specimen belongs to a study of blood T cell repertoires in COVID-19. Germline lookup yields CDR1 LNHDA and CDR2 SQIVND (reference sequence). After removal of 5 bases from V and 1 base from J, the junction contained 5 bases not matched to a gene. The CDR3 length is 15 residues. Per the original methods: How many nucleated cells were present was estimated from reference gene primer amplification. Generated by immunoSEQ multiplex PCR, the TCRdb table keeps only in-frame clones and is missing some. V, J and clone size are those of that table, while D and trimming were read from the DNA. The sample shows more than 90,000 clones, approximately 77% of them seen only once.

The sample consisted of peripheral blood. The source of this sequence is a woman older than 75 with acute or convalescent COVID-19. The chain is built from TRBV19 and TRBJ1-3; 7 nucleotides agree with TRBD1. The CDR3 bases are TGTGCCAGTAGTCCTCGGGGACAGTCTGGAAACACCATATATTTT. Translated: CASSPRGQSGNTIYF.